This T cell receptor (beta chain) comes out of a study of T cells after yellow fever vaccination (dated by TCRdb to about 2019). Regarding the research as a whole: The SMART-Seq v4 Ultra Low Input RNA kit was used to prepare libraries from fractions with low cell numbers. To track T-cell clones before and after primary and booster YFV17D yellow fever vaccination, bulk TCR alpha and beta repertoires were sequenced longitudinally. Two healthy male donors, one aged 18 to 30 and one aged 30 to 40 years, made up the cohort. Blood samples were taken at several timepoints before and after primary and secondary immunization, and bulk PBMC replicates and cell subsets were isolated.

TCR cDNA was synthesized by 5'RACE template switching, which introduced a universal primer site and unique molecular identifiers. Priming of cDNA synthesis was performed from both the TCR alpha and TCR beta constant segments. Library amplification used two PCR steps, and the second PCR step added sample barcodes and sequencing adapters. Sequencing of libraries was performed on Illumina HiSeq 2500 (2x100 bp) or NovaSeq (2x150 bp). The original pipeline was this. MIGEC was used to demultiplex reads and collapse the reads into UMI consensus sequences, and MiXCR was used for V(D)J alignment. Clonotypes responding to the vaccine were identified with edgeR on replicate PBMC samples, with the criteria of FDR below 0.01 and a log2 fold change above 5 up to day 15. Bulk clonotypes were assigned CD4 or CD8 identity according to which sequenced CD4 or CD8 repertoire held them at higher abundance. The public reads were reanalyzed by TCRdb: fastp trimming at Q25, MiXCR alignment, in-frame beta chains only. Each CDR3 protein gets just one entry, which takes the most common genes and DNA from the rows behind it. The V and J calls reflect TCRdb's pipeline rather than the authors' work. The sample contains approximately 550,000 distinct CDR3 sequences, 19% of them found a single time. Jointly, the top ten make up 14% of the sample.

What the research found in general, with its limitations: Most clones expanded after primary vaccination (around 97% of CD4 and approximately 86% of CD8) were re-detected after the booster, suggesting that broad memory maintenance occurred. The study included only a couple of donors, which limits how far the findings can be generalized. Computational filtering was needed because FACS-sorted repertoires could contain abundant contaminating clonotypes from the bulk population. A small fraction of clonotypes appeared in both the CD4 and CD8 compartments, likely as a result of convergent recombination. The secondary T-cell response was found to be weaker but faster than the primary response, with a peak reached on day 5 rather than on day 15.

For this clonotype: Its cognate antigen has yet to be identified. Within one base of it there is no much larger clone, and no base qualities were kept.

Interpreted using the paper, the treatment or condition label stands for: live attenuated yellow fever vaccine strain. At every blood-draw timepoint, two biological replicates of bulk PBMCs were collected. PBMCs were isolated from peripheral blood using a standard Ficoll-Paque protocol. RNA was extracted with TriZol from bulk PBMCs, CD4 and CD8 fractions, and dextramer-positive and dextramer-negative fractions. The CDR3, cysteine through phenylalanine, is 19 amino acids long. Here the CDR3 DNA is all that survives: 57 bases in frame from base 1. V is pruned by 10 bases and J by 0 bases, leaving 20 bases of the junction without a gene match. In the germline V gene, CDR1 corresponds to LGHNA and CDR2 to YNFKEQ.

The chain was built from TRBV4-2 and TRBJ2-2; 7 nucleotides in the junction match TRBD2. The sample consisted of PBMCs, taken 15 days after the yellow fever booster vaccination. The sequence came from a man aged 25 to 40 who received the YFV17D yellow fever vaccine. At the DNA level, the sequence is TGTGCCATCGGCCCCGGGCCTAGCGGAAAGACCGCGAACACCGGGGAGCTGTTTTTT. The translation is CAIGPGPSGKTANTGELFF.